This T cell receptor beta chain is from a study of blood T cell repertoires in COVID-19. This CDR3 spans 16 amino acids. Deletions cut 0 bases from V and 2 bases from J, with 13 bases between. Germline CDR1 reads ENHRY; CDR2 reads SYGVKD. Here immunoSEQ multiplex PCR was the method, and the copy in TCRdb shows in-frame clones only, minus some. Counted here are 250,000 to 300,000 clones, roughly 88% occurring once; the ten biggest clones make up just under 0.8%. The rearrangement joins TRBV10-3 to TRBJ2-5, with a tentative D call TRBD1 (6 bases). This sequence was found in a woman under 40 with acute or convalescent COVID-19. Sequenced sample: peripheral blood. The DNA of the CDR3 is TGTGCCATCAGTGAGTCAGGGAGCAGGGGACAAGAGACCCAGTACTTC. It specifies CAISESGSRGQETQYF.